This T cell receptor (beta chain) was sequenced in a study of T cell repertoires in cytomegalovirus infection. Study summary: Based on public TCR beta signatures, there were indications of CMV infection and of a matching HLA type. The study's findings and limits: Across the ex vivo response, the dominant clonotypes were HLA-C-restricted CMV-specific TCR beta clonotypes.

V lost 6 bases and J lost 0, with 15 bases in between. CDR3 length: 15 amino acids. Germline-derived CDR1 and CDR2 are MNHEY and SMNVEV (reference sequence). TCRdb used MiXCR to reprocess the reads, holding one entry per CDR3 protein. The sample includes about 740,000 distinct CDR3 sequences, approximately 33% seen only once; the top ten take approximately 18%. On this clonotype itself: Its specificity is not known.

The receptor was derived from a human donor in good health (CMV status not recorded). Some clones in this sample may be carry-over from other donors' samples. The source material was cultured PBMCs, sampled from culture after CMV antigen stimulation. The rearrangement links TRBV27 to TRBJ2-7; the D gene is possibly TRBD2 (5 bases). The CDR3 region has the DNA TGTGCCAGCAGATCCCGGGGTTGGGGCTCCTACGAGCAGTACTTC. It translates to CASRSRGWGSYEQYF.